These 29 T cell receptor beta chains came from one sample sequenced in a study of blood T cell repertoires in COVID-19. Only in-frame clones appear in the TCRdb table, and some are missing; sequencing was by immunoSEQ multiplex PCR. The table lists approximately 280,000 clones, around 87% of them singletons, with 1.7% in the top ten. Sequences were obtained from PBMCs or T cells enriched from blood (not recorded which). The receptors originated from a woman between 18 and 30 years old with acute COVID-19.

The CDR3 protein is CASSQAPGRHQPQHF. In DNA form, the CDR3 reads TGTGCCAGCAGTCAAGCGCCAGGGAGGCATCAGCCCCAGCATTTT. The rearrangement joins TRBV27 to TRBJ1-5, with TRBD1 as a possible D gene (5 bases). CDR1 MNHEY and CDR2 SMNVEV come from the germline V gene (reference sequence). V was trimmed by 5 bases and J by 5 bases, leaving 16 bases between them. This CDR3 is built from 15 residues.

In DNA form, the CDR3 reads TGTGCCAGCTGGACAGAAGACTATGGCTACACCTTC. This encodes CASWTEDYGYTF. The chain joins TRBV6-5 to TRBJ1-2, with a tentative D call TRBD1 (6 bases). CDR1 and CDR2 (germline): MNHEY, SVGAGI. This CDR3 has 12 residues. The V end lost 8 bases, the J end lost 3 bases, and 10 bases lay between the germline ends.

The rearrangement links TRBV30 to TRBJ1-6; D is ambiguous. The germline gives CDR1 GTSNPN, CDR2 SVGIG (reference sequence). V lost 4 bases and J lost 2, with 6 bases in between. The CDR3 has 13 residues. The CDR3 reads CAWIRAYNSPLHF. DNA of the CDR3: TGTGCCTGGATCCGGGCCTATAATTCACCCCTCCACTTT.

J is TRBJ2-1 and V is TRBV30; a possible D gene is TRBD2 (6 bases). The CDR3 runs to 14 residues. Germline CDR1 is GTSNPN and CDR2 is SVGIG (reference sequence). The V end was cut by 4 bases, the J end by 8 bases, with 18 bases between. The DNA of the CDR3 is TGTGCCTGGAACCGGGACTTCCTTGGCGATGAGCAGTTCTTC. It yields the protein CAWNRDFLGDEQFF.

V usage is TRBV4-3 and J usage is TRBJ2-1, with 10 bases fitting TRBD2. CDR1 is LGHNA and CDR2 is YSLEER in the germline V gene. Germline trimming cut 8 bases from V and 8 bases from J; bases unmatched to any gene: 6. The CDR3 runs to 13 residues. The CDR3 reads CASGASGSHEQFF. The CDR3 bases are TGCGCCAGCGGGGCTAGCGGGAGTCATGAGCAGTTCTTC.

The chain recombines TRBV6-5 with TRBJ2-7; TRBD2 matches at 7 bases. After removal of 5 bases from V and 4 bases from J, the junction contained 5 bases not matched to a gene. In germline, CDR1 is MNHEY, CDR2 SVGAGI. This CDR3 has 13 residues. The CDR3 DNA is TGTGCCAGCAGTAAGACTAGCAGTTACGAGCAGTACTTC. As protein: CASSKTSSYEQYF.

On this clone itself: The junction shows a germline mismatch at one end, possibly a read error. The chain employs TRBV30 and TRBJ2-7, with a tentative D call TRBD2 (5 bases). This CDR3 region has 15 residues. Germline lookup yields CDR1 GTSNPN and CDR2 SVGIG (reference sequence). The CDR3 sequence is CAWSVAGGPRDFVVF. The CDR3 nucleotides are TGTGCCTGGAGTGTCGCGGGTGGACCCCGGGATTTTGTGGTCTTC. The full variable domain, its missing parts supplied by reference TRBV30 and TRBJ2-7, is SQTIHQWPATLVQPVGSPLSLECTVEGTSNPNLYWYRQAAGRGLQLLFYSVGIGQISSEVPQNLSASRPQDRQFILSSKKLLLSDSGFYLCAWSVAGGPRDFVVFGPGTRLTVT.

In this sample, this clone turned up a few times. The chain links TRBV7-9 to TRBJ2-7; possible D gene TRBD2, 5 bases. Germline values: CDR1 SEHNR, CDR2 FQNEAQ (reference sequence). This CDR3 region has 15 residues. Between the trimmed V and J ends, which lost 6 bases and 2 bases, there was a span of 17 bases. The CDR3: CASRPVGSYTYEQYF. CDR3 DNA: TGTGCCAGCAGGCCGGTTGGGAGTTACACCTACGAGCAGTACTTC.

In nucleotides, the CDR3 is TGTGCCAGCAGCTTAGGGTCAGGGCAGCTGTTTTTT. Protein: CASSLGSGQLFF. The rearrangement links TRBV11-3 to TRBJ2-2; D may be TRBD1 (5 bases). The CDR3 sequence is 12 residues long. CDR1 and CDR2 (germline): SGHNT, YENEEA. Trimming pared 1 base from V and 12 bases from J, leaving 9 bases between.

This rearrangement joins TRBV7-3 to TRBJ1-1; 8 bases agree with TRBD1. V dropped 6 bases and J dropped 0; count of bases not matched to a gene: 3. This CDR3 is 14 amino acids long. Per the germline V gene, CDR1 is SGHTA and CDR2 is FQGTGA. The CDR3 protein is CASSKDRVNTEAFF. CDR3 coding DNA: TGTGCCAGCAGTAAGGACAGGGTGAACACTGAAGCTTTCTTT. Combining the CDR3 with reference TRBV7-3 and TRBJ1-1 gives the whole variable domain GAGVSQTPSNKVTEKGKYVELRCDPISGHTALYWYRQSLGQGPEFLIYFQGTGAADDSGLPNDRFFAVRPEGSVSTLKIQRTERGDSAVYLCASSKDRVNTEAFFGQGTRLTVV.

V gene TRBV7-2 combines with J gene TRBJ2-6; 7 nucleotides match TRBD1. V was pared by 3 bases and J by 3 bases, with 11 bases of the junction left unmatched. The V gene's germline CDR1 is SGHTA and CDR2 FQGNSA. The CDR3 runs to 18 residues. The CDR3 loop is CASSFTDRQEFGANVLTF. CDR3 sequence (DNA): TGTGCCAGCAGCTTCACGGACAGGCAAGAATTTGGGGCCAACGTCCTGACTTTC.

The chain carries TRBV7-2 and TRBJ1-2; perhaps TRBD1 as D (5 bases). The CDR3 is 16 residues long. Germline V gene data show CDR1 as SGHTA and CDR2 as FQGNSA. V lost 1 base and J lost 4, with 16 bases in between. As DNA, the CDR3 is TGTGCCAGCAGCTTAGTCGCGGGGGGGGATGGCTATGGCTACACCTTC. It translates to CASSLVAGGDGYGYTF.

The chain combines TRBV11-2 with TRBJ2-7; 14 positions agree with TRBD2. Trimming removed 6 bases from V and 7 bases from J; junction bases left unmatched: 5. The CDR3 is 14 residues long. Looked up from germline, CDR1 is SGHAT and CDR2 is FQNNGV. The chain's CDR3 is CASRRLAGGREQYF. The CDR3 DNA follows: TGTGCCAGCAGAAGACTAGCGGGAGGGCGAGAGCAGTACTTC. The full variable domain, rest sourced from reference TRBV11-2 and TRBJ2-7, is EAGVAQSPRYKIIEKRQSVAFWCNPISGHATLYWYQQILGQGPKLLIQFQNNGVVDDSQLPKDRFSAERLKGVDSTLKIQPAKLEDSAVYLCASRRLAGGREQYFGPGTRLTVT.

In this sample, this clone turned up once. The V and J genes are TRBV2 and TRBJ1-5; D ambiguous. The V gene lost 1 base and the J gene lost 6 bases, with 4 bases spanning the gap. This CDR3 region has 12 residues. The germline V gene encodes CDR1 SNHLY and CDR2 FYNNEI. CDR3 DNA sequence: TGTGCCAGCAGTGAAGACAGTCAGCCCCAGCATTTT. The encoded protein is CASSEDSQPQHF.

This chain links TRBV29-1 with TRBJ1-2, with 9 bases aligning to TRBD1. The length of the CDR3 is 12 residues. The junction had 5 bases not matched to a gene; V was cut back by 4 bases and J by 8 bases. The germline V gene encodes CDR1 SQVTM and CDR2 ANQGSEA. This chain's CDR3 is CSVAGQGLGYTF. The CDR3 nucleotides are TGCAGCGTTGCGGGACAGGGACTCGGCTACACCTTC.

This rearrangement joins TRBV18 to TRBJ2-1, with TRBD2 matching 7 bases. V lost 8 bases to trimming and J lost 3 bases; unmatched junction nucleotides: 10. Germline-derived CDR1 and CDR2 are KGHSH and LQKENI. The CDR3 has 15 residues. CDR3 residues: CASLLRREFYNEQFF. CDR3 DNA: TGTGCCAGCCTACTGCGGCGGGAGTTCTACAATGAGCAGTTCTTC.

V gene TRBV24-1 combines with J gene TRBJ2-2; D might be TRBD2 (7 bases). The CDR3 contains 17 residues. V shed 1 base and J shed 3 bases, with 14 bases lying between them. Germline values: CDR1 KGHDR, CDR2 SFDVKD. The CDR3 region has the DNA TGTGCCACCAGTGATTTAGTCGGGGGGCGCGACACCGGGGAGCTGTTTTTT. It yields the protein CATSDLVGGRDTGELFF.

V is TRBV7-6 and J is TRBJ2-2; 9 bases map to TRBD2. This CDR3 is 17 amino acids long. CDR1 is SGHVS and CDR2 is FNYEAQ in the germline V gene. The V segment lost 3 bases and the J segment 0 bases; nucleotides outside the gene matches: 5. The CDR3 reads CASSLESGRPNTGELFF. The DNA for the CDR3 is TGTGCCAGCAGCTTGGAGAGCGGGAGGCCGAACACCGGGGAGCTGTTTTTT.

The CDR3 is CASSAGTSGRETQYF. The CDR3 region has the DNA TGTGCCAGCAGTGCAGGGACTAGCGGGAGGGAGACCCAGTACTTC. This chain joins TRBV27 and TRBJ2-5; TRBD2 agrees at 15 bases. V gave up 5 bases and J gave up 5 bases; unmatched junction bases: 3. CDR3 length equals 15 residues. Germline values: CDR1 MNHEY, CDR2 SMNVEV (reference sequence).

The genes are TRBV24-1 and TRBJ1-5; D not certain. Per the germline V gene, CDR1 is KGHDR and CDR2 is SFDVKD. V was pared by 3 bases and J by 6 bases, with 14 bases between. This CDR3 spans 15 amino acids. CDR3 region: CATSDPHALGQPQHF. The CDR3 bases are TGTGCCACCAGTGATCCGCATGCGCTCGGTCAGCCCCAGCATTTT.

The CDR3 protein is CASRKGSAAGNTIYF. For the CDR3, the DNA is TGTGCCAGCCGAAAGGGGTCTGCAGCTGGAAACACCATATATTTT. This chain uses TRBV25-1 with TRBJ1-3, with TRBD1 as a possible D gene (5 bases). This CDR3 has 15 residues. V lost 8 bases and J 2 bases, leaving 16 bases between the germline ends. The germline gives CDR1 MGHDK, CDR2 SYGVNS.

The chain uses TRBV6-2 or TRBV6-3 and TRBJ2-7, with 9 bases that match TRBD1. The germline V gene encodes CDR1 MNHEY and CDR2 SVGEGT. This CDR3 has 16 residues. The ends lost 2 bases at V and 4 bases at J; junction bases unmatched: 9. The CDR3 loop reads CASSYGPTGGGYEQYF. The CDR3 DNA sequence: TGTGCCAGCAGTTACGGTCCCACAGGGGGCGGATACGAGCAGTACTTC.

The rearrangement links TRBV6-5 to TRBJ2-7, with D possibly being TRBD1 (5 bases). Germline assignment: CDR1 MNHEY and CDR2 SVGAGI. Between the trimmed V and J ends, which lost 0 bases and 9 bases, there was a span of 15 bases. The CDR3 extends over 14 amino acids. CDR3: CASSYSDRSAAQYF. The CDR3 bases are TGTGCCAGCAGTTACTCTGACAGAAGCGCGGCGCAGTACTTC.

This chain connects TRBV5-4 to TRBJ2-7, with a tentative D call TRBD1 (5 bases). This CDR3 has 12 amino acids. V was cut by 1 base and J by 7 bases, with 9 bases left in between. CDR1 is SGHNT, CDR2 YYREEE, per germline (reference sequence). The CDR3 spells CASSLSGFEQYF. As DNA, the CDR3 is TGTGCCAGCAGCTTGTCAGGGTTTGAGCAGTACTTC.

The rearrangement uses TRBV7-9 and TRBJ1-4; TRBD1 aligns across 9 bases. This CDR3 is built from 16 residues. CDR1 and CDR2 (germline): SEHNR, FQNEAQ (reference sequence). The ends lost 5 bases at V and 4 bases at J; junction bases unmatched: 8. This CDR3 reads CASSDNNRGRNEKLFF. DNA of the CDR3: TGTGCCAGCAGCGACAATAACAGGGGGCGTAATGAAAAACTGTTTTTT.

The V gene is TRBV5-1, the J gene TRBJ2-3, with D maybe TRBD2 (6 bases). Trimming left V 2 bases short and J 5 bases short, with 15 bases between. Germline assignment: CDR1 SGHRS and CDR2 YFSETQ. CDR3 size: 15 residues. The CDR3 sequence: CASSLRSVGGDTQYF. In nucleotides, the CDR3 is TGCGCCAGCAGCTTAAGGTCCGTCGGGGGAGATACGCAGTATTTT.

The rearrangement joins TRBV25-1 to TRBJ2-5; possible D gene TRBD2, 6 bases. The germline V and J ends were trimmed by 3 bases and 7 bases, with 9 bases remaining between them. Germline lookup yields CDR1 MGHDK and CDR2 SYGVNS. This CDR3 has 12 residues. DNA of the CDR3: TGTGCCAGCAGTGAGCCCGGGGGGACCCAGTACTTC. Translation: CASSEPGGTQYF.

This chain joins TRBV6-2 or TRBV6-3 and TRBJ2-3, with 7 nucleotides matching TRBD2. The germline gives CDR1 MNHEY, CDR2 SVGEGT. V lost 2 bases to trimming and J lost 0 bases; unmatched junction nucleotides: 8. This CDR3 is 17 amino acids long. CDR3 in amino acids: CASSYERLAASTDTQYF. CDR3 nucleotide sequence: TGTGCCAGCAGTTACGAGCGACTAGCAGCTAGCACAGATACGCAGTATTTT.

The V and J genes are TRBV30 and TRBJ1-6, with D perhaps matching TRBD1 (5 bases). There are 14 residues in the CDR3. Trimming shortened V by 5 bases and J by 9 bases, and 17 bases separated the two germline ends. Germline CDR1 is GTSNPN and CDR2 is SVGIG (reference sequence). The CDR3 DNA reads TGTGCCTGGTCGGGAGGTTGGGGGATTTCACCCCTCCACTTT. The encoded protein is CAWSGGWGISPLHF.